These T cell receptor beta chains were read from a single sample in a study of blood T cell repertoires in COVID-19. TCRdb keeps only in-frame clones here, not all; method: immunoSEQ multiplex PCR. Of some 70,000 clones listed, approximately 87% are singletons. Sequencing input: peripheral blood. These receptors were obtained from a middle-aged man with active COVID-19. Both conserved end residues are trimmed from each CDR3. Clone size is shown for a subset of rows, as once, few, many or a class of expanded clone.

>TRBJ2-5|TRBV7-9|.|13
ASSLGRGVGETQY
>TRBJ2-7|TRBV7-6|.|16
ASSLEGFDSKGSYEQY
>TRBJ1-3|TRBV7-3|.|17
ASSLMAPSQVISGNTIY
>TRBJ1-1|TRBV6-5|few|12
ASSLRAGGTEAF
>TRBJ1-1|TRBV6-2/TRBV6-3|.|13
ASSFMTGGKTEAF
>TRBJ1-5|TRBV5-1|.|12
ASSSTGGNQPQH
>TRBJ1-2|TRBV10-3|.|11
AVSLGGGYGYT
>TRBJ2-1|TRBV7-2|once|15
ASSFRGLAAAGNEQF
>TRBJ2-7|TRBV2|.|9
ASSPAYEQY
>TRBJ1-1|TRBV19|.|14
ASSSRRGQGVAEAF
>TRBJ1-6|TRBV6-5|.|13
ASSYSSQVGSPLH
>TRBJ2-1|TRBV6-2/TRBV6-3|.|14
ASTPGGSGRYNEQF
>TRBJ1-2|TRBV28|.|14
ASSPSPDRGTYGYT
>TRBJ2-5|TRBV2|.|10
ASGGRTETQY
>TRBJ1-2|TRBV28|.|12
ASSLLGADYGYT
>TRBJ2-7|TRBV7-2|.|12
ASSTDGGAYEQY
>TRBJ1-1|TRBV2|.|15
ASSDRGTVSMNTEAF
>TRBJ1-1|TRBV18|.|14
ASSLWTTGVRTEAF
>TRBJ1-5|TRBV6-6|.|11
ASTTYSNQPQH
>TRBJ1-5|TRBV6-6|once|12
ASSLMASNQPQH
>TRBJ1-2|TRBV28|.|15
ASSLRGQGPSLYGYT
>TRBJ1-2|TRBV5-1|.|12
ASSLTGSGSGYT
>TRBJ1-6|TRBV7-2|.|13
ASSSPGRANSPLH
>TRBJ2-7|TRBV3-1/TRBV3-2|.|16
ASSQVHGLGGGGYEQY
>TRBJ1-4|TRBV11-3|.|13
ASTVEGTGVGKLF
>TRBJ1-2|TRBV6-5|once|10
ASKAGVNGYT
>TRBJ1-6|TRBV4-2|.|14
ASSPNLNVGDSPLH
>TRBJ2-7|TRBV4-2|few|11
ASSQDPATGPF
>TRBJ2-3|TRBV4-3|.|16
ASSQEVATSGFTDTQY
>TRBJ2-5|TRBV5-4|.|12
ASSLAGGGETQY